These T cell receptor beta chains were read from a single sample in a study of monozygotic twins with inflammatory bowel disease. Each CDR3 protein gets one entry in TCRdb, which reprocessed the 5' RACE reads and gives no DNA. This sample contains about 160,000 distinct CDR3 sequences. Sequencing was performed on blood. The source is a human donor with ulcerative colitis or Crohn's disease, or a healthy co-twin of an affected twin (not recorded which). Each CDR3 is given with its conserved first and last residue. Each record gives: CDR3 protein, V gene, J gene.

CDR3aa: CAISLAGGYEQYF
v_gene: TRBV10-3
j_gene: TRBJ2-7

CDR3aa: CASSEDTNRDRVRTGELFF
v_gene: TRBV12-3/TRBV12-4
j_gene: TRBJ2-2

CDR3aa: CASSLGTGQASSGTQYF
v_gene: TRBV7-6
j_gene: TRBJ2-5

CDR3aa: CASSQDRAVETQYF
v_gene: TRBV4-2
j_gene: TRBJ2-5

CDR3aa: CASSYPGQTYEQYF
v_gene: TRBV28
j_gene: TRBJ2-7

CDR3aa: CAWSGLRMGNEQFF
v_gene: TRBV30
j_gene: TRBJ2-1

CDR3aa: CASSRGTGAITDTQYF
v_gene: TRBV11-2
j_gene: TRBJ2-3

CDR3aa: CASSLTPSTDTQYF
v_gene: TRBV5-5
j_gene: TRBJ2-3

CDR3aa: CASSLGSRRGYGYTF
v_gene: TRBV7-9
j_gene: TRBJ1-2

CDR3aa: CASSPGGLAADTQYF
v_gene: TRBV7-9
j_gene: TRBJ2-3

CDR3aa: CASSATTGDNSPLHF
v_gene: TRBV25-1
j_gene: TRBJ1-6

CDR3aa: CASSLMFPNEQFF
v_gene: TRBV28
j_gene: TRBJ2-1

CDR3aa: CASSSPPDRQTQYF
v_gene: TRBV7-2
j_gene: TRBJ2-5

CDR3aa: CATSVGARSYNEQFF
v_gene: TRBV24-1
j_gene: TRBJ2-1

CDR3aa: CASSETGALDYEQYF
v_gene: TRBV9
j_gene: TRBJ2-7

CDR3aa: CAASGGPASYNEQFF
v_gene: TRBV28
j_gene: TRBJ2-1

CDR3aa: CAEGRDSHYGYTF
v_gene: TRBV6-6
j_gene: TRBJ1-2

CDR3aa: CASSLGFGNGYTF
v_gene: TRBV7-2
j_gene: TRBJ1-2

CDR3aa: CASSLGGKGRYEQYF
v_gene: TRBV11-2
j_gene: TRBJ2-7

CDR3aa: CASSQRGNEKLFF
v_gene: TRBV16
j_gene: TRBJ1-4

CDR3aa: CASSYYKGGDNEQFF
v_gene: TRBV6-5
j_gene: TRBJ2-1

CDR3aa: CASSIIGGEVVNEQFF
v_gene: TRBV12-3/TRBV12-4
j_gene: TRBJ2-1

CDR3aa: CASSAVSGNTIYF
v_gene: TRBV5-1
j_gene: TRBJ1-3

CDR3aa: CSARSSWRGLDQPQHF
v_gene: TRBV20-1
j_gene: TRBJ1-5

CDR3aa: CSARGTGTGDTEAFF
v_gene: TRBV20-1
j_gene: TRBJ1-1

CDR3aa: CSARVQTGGNYQYYNQPQHF
v_gene: TRBV20-1
j_gene: TRBJ1-5

CDR3aa: CASSFTSLAGSSYNEQFF
v_gene: TRBV5-1
j_gene: TRBJ2-1

CDR3aa: CASRSGQGADTQYF
v_gene: TRBV7-2
j_gene: TRBJ2-3

CDR3aa: CASSYFRTAKNEQFF
v_gene: TRBV7-2
j_gene: TRBJ2-1

CDR3aa: CASSPGQIPNEQYF
v_gene: TRBV28
j_gene: TRBJ2-7

CDR3aa: CASSGGGRSIDTQYF
v_gene: TRBV5-4
j_gene: TRBJ2-3

CDR3aa: CAISWTTRGTGELFF
v_gene: TRBV10-3
j_gene: TRBJ2-2

CDR3aa: CSAWDRGETQYF
v_gene: TRBV20-1
j_gene: TRBJ2-5

CDR3aa: CASSPPAIGYEQYF
v_gene: TRBV28
j_gene: TRBJ2-7

CDR3aa: CASSLGDPLTDTQYF
v_gene: TRBV7-3
j_gene: TRBJ2-3

CDR3aa: CASSLGPGNSPLHF
v_gene: TRBV3-1
j_gene: TRBJ1-6

CDR3aa: CSARDGLVYYNEQFF
v_gene: TRBV20-1
j_gene: TRBJ2-1

CDR3aa: CASRADRETGELFF
v_gene: TRBV6-1
j_gene: TRBJ2-2

CDR3aa: CASSPLDRWAEAFF
v_gene: TRBV18
j_gene: TRBJ1-1

CDR3aa: CSGEPTRPEAFF
v_gene: TRBV29-1
j_gene: TRBJ1-1

CDR3aa: CASRTSGIGSGELFF
v_gene: TRBV2
j_gene: TRBJ2-2

CDR3aa: CASRVQGDYGYTF
v_gene: TRBV19
j_gene: TRBJ1-2

CDR3aa: CASSLEVGSYEQYF
v_gene: TRBV11-2
j_gene: TRBJ2-7

CDR3aa: CASSWDRETEAFF
v_gene: TRBV18
j_gene: TRBJ1-1

CDR3aa: CASSLESETQYF
v_gene: TRBV7-8
j_gene: TRBJ2-5

CDR3aa: CASSFGGIEGANVLTF
v_gene: TRBV28
j_gene: TRBJ2-6

CDR3aa: CTVGLQETQYF
v_gene: TRBV29-1
j_gene: TRBJ2-5

CDR3aa: CASSRTPLAVGYNEQFF
v_gene: TRBV7-9
j_gene: TRBJ2-1

CDR3aa: CASSVEGETQYF
v_gene: TRBV9
j_gene: TRBJ2-5

CDR3aa: CASSFAGPPYEQYF
v_gene: TRBV7-3
j_gene: TRBJ2-7